The T cell receptor beta chain under discussion was sequenced for a study of T cell responses to AZD1222 COVID-19 vaccine. Pooling covered second doses at about 4 or about 12 weeks. CDR1 is GTSNPN and CDR2 is SVGIG in the germline V gene (reference sequence). The CDR3 sequence is 14 residues long. The germline V and J ends were trimmed by 2 bases and 2 bases, with 12 bases remaining between them. Produced via immunoSEQ multiplex PCR; TCRdb's table is partial and in-frame only. The table records 90,000 to 130,000 clones, 80% to 95% of them present only once. This receptor was identified in an adult who received the AZD1222 COVID-19 vaccine. The V gene is TRBV30, the J gene TRBJ2-5; D perhaps matches TRBD2 (6 bases). This material consisted of peripheral blood, taken 28 days after the second AZD1222 dose. The CDR3: CAWSIGGSQETQYF. CDR3 coding DNA: TGTGCCTGGAGTATCGGGGGTTCACAAGAGACCCAGTACTTC.